The present T cell receptor (beta chain) was sequenced within a study of cytomegalovirus exposure and HLA in healthy donors. Turning to the study itself: Out of approximately 170 million T cells, an earlier analysis found around 110 million unique TCR beta sequences in total.

A multiplex PCR was run with 60 Vbeta primers and 13 Jbeta primers. Here immunoSEQ multiplex PCR was the method, and the copy in TCRdb shows in-frame clones only, minus some. The sample shows approximately 93,000 clones, approximately 81% of them seen only once. Germline V lookup: CDR1 SQVTM, CDR2 ANQGSEA. The junction had 7 bases not matched to a gene; V was cut back by 6 bases and J by 4 bases. This CDR3 comprises 15 residues. This chain uses TRBV29-1 with TRBJ2-5; 14 nucleotides agree with TRBD2. What was sequenced was PBMCs. The origin of this receptor is a male donor in good health and CMV-seropositive. DNA for the CDR3: TGCAGCGTCTCGACTAGCGGGGGGGCGGGAGAGACCCAGTACTTC. Its translation: CSVSTSGGAGETQYF.